The count of the clone carrying this TCR beta chain is one. V gave up 3 bases and J gave up 5 bases; unmatched junction bases: 8. This CDR3 comprises 15 residues. CDR1 SGHRS and CDR2 YFSETQ come from the germline V gene. This sample is part of a study of blood T cell repertoires in COVID-19. Study-level information: Researchers got acute and convalescent COVID-19 samples from the United States, Italy and Spain. PBMCs, B-cell-depleted T cells, or T cells were the source of the cDNA or gDNA that made up the material.

Under the authors' procedure: It was from reference gene primer amplification that nucleated cell counts were estimated. Assay used: immunoSEQ multiplex PCR; TCRdb lists only in-frame clones, some missing. D and trimming come from the DNA, and the V and J calls and clone size come from that table. The repertoire holds about 88,000 clones, with 90% as singletons. Sequenced input: peripheral blood. J is TRBJ2-3 and V is TRBV5-1, with TRBD2 matching 8 bases. This receptor was identified in a man aged 55 to 70 with acute or convalescent COVID-19. The CDR3 region is CASSSSGYGGDTQYF. Written as DNA, the CDR3 is TGCGCCAGCAGCTCTAGCGGGTATGGGGGAGATACGCAGTATTTT.